Sequencing of this TCR beta chain was carried out in a study of T cells after yellow fever vaccination. TCRdb passed the 5' RACE reads through MiXCR, listing each CDR3 protein once. The table has around 600,000 distinct CDR3 sequences, about 12% seen once. The CDR3 runs 14 residues. Per the germline V gene, CDR1 is MNHNS and CDR2 is SASEGT. The material was PBMCs, obtained on the day of the yellow fever booster vaccination. The receptor comes from a man aged 30 to 45 who received the YFV17D yellow fever vaccine. The chain combines TRBV6-1 with TRBJ2-2, with 13 bases identical to TRBD2. The CDR3 sequence is CAGTSGTNTGELFF. The CDR3 DNA is TGTGCTGGGACTAGCGGGACGAACACCGGGGAGCTGTTTTTT.